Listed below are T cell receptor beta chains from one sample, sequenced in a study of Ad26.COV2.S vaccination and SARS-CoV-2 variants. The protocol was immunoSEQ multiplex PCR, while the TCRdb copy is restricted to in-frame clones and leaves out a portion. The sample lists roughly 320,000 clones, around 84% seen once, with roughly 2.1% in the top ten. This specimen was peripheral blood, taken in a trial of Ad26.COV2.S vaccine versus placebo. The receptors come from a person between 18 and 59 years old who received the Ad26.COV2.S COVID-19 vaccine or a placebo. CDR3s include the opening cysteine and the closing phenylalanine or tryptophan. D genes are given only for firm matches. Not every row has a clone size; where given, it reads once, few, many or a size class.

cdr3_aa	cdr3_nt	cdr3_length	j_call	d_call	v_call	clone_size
CASSQEWTGMTYEQYF	TGCGCCAGCAGCCAAGAGTGGACAGGGATGACCTACGAGCAGTACTTC	16	TRBJ2-7	TRBD1	TRBV4-1	NA
CSVGGRVDGYTF	TGCAGCGTTGGAGGCAGGGTCGACGGCTACACCTTC	12	TRBJ1-2	NA	TRBV29-1	NA
CASNLGWDRTQGAQYF	TGTGCCAGTAACCTGGGTTGGGACAGAACACAAGGGGCCCAGTACTTC	16	TRBJ2-5	TRBD1	TRBV7-2	NA
CASSPWDRGSYEQYF	TGTGCCAGCAGCCCCTGGGACAGGGGGTCCTACGAGCAGTACTTC	15	TRBJ2-7	TRBD1	TRBV7-2	NA
CASSLARGQGYYGYTF	TGTGCCAGCAGCTTAGCGCGTGGACAGGGCTACTATGGCTACACCTTC	16	TRBJ1-2	TRBD1	TRBV7-2	once
CASSLDPGNGYTF	TGTGCCAGCAGCTTAGATCCAGGGAATGGCTACACCTTC	13	TRBJ1-2	NA	TRBV11-2	once
CASSLQGQETQYF	TGTGCCAGCTCACTACAGGGCCAAGAGACCCAGTACTTC	13	TRBJ2-5	NA	TRBV18	NA
CASSPRTGGSGNTIYF	TGTGCCAGCAGCCCACGAACAGGGGGAAGTGGAAACACCATATATTTT	16	TRBJ1-3	TRBD1	TRBV3-1/TRBV3-2	NA
CSVGQGVGPQHF	TGCAGCGTCGGACAGGGCGTTGGGCCCCAGCATTTT	12	TRBJ1-5	TRBD1	TRBV29-1	NA
CASRAGTGTNTGELFF	TGTGCCAGCAGGGCCGGGACAGGGACGAACACCGGGGAGCTGTTTTTT	16	TRBJ2-2	TRBD1	TRBV5-6	NA
CASRVTGANTEAFF	TGTGCCAGCAGGGTCACAGGGGCGAACACTGAAGCTTTCTTT	14	TRBJ1-1	TRBD1	TRBV25-1	NA
CASSQDRQGAGNTIYF	TGCGCCAGCAGCCAAGATCGACAGGGGGCTGGAAACACCATATATTTT	16	TRBJ1-3	TRBD1	TRBV4-3	NA
CASKRQGTDTQYF	TGTGCCAGCAAACGCCAGGGGACAGATACGCAGTATTTT	13	TRBJ2-3	NA	TRBV6-5	NA
CASSDSRDYGYTF	TGCGCCAGCAGTGATAGTAGGGACTATGGCTACACCTTC	13	TRBJ1-2	NA	TRBV10-2	NA
CASSWGLDLNQPQHF	TGTGCCAGCAGCTGGGGACTGGACCTCAATCAGCCCCAGCATTTT	15	TRBJ1-5	NA	TRBV7-6	few
CASSPQFGGEQFF	TGTGCCAGCAGCCCCCAGTTCGGAGGAGAGCAGTTCTTC	13	TRBJ2-1	NA	TRBV9	NA
CASSQTGRQAFF	TGTGCCAGTAGCCAGACAGGGAGGCAAGCTTTCTTT	12	TRBJ1-1	TRBD1	TRBV19	NA
CATRYRGSDQPQHF	TGTGCCACCCGGTACCGGGGTTCGGATCAGCCCCAGCATTTT	14	TRBJ1-5	NA	TRBV15	NA
CASSESGTGGETQYF	TGTGCCAGCAGTGAATCCGGGACAGGGGGAGAGACCCAGTACTTC	15	TRBJ2-5	TRBD1	TRBV25-1	few
CASSPNRDSLAGELFF	TGTGCCAGCAGCCCGAACCGGGACTCCCTCGCCGGGGAGCTGTTTTTT	16	TRBJ2-2	NA	TRBV5-4	NA
CASRSNSPLHF	TGTGCCAGCAGGTCCAATTCACCCCTCCACTTT	11	TRBJ1-6	NA	TRBV25-1	NA
CASSHRGGGRTYYGYTF	TGTGCCAGCAGCCACCGAGGCGGGGGGCGAACCTACTATGGCTACACCTTC	17	TRBJ1-2	NA	TRBV7-8	NA
CASSPGRGQDFEAFF	TGTGCCAGCAGCCCGGGCCGGGGGCAGGATTTTGAAGCTTTCTTT	15	TRBJ1-1	NA	TRBV9	NA
CASIDRGAQNSPLHF	TGTGCCAGCATAGACAGGGGAGCGCAAAATTCACCCCTCCACTTT	15	TRBJ1-6	TRBD1	TRBV19	NA
CASSLLAGGNNEQFF	TGTGCCAGCAGCCTCCTAGCGGGGGGTAATAATGAGCAGTTCTTC	15	TRBJ2-1	TRBD2	TRBV11-3	NA
CASSATPGQAYNEQFF	TGTGCCAGCAGCGCTACTCCGGGACAGGCTTACAATGAGCAGTTCTTC	16	TRBJ2-1	TRBD1	TRBV5-4	NA
CASSRTNGGGAEKLFF	TGCGCCAGCAGCCGAACCAACGGGGGGGGAGCAGAAAAACTGTTTTTT	16	TRBJ1-4	NA	TRBV4-3	NA
CASSLDGRTQYF	TGTGCCAGCAGCTTAGATGGGAGGACCCAGTACTTC	12	TRBJ2-5	NA	TRBV11-2	NA
CASSSGQGLDEQYF	TGCGCCAGCAGCTCCGGACAGGGGTTGGACGAGCAGTACTTC	14	TRBJ2-7	TRBD1	TRBV5-1	NA
CASSVDGRRNTEAFF	TGTGCCAGCAGCGTAGATGGCAGACGGAACACTGAAGCTTTCTTT	15	TRBJ1-1	NA	TRBV9	NA
CASSWADSYEQYF	TGTGCCAGCAGCTGGGCAGATTCCTACGAGCAGTACTTC	13	TRBJ2-7	NA	TRBV7-9	NA
CASSLGWLGGTHNEQFF	TGTGCCAGTAGTTTGGGTTGGTTGGGGGGGACACACAATGAGCAGTTCTTC	17	TRBJ2-1	NA	TRBV19	NA
CASSRPPAGELFF	TGTGCCAGCAGCCGACCACCGGCCGGGGAGCTGTTTTTT	13	TRBJ2-2	NA	TRBV14	NA
CASSVEQGAWYEQYF	TGTGCCAGCAGCGTAGAGCAGGGGGCGTGGTACGAGCAGTACTTC	15	TRBJ2-7	TRBD1	TRBV9	NA
CASSPGTGLYTEAFF	TGTGCCAGCAGCCCCGGGACAGGTCTTTACACTGAAGCTTTCTTT	15	TRBJ1-1	TRBD1	TRBV7-6	NA
CASSPRGANRGQETQYF	TGTGCCAGCAGCCCCCGGGGGGCGAATAGAGGGCAAGAGACCCAGTACTTC	17	TRBJ2-5	NA	TRBV9	NA
CASSPRTGGITEAFF	TGTGCCAGTAGTCCCCGGACAGGGGGCATTACTGAAGCTTTCTTT	15	TRBJ1-1	TRBD1	TRBV19	NA
CASSVGHCNEKLFF	TGTGCCAGCAGCGTTGGACATTGTAATGAAAAACTGTTTTTT	14	TRBJ1-4	NA	TRBV9	NA
CASSLVGTITF	TGTGCCAGCAGTTTAGTAGGGACCATCACCTTC	11	TRBJ1-2	NA	TRBV12-3/TRBV12-4	once
CASSASGTGSDGYTF	TGCGCCAGCAGCGCCTCCGGGACAGGGTCGGATGGCTACACCTTC	15	TRBJ1-2	TRBD1	TRBV5-1	NA
CASSYLSGGADTQYF	TGTGCCAGCAGTTACCTTTCCGGGGGGGCAGATACGCAGTATTTT	15	TRBJ2-3	TRBD2	TRBV6-2/TRBV6-3	many
CASSLQAQTAEAFF	TGTGCCAGCAGCTTGCAGGCACAGACCGCTGAAGCTTTCTTT	14	TRBJ1-1	NA	TRBV5-6	NA
CASSNMNYGYTF	TGTGCCAGTAGTAACATGAACTATGGCTACACCTTC	12	TRBJ1-2	NA	TRBV19	NA
CASSLGQGKGTDTQYF	TGCGCCAGCAGCTTGGGACAGGGTAAAGGGACAGATACGCAGTATTTT	16	TRBJ2-3	TRBD1	TRBV5-1	NA
CASSEAQQNTEAFF	TGTGCCAGCAGTGAAGCGCAACAGAACACTGAAGCTTTCTTT	14	TRBJ1-1	NA	TRBV6-1	NA
CASSHQRGAPYEQYF	TGCGCCAGCAGCCACCAGCGGGGGGCCCCCTACGAGCAGTACTTC	15	TRBJ2-7	TRBD2	TRBV4-1	NA
CASSPLSDNYGYTF	TGTGCCAGCTCACCACTGAGTGATAACTATGGCTACACCTTC	14	TRBJ1-2	NA	TRBV18	NA
CASSLEASTDTQYF	TGTGCCAGCAGCTTAGAGGCTAGCACAGATACGCAGTATTTT	14	TRBJ2-3	NA	TRBV7-6	NA
CASSGMGHGFRAFF	TGTGCCAGCAGCGGCATGGGACACGGGTTCCGAGCTTTCTTT	14	TRBJ1-1	NA	TRBV7-2	NA
CAWTKGTGPNQPQHF	TGTGCCTGGACCAAAGGGACAGGGCCCAATCAGCCCCAGCATTTT	15	TRBJ1-5	TRBD1	TRBV30	NA
CATSRDLGDDYNEQFF	TGTGCCACCAGCAGAGATCTGGGCGACGATTACAATGAGCAGTTCTTC	16	TRBJ2-1	NA	TRBV15	NA
CASISQGQTEAFF	TGCGCCAGCATTTCTCAGGGGCAAACTGAAGCTTTCTTT	13	TRBJ1-1	NA	TRBV10-1	NA
CASSSHSTLGLVTDTQYF	TGTGCCAGCAGTTCTCACTCAACTTTGGGACTAGTCACAGATACGCAGTATTTT	18	TRBJ2-3	TRBD2	TRBV6-2/TRBV6-3	NA
CATALGGGNTIYF	TGTGCCACCGCCTTGGGGGGTGGAAACACCATATATTTT	13	TRBJ1-3	NA	TRBV10-3	NA
CASSPRTAQMGDTQYF	TGTGCCAGCAGCCCACGGACAGCCCAAATGGGAGATACGCAGTATTTT	16	TRBJ2-3	NA	TRBV9	NA
CASSQDPSGDTGELFF	TGCGCCAGCAGCCAGGACCCCTCCGGGGACACCGGGGAGCTGTTTTTT	16	TRBJ2-2	NA	TRBV4-3	NA
CASSLVQYSTDTQYF	TGCGCCAGCAGCTTGGTCCAGTATAGCACAGATACGCAGTATTTT	15	TRBJ2-3	NA	TRBV5-1	NA
CASSYLMGNQPQHF	TGTGCCAGCAGTTATCTAATGGGGAATCAGCCCCAGCATTTT	14	TRBJ1-5	NA	TRBV6-2/TRBV6-3	few